The sequence of this T cell receptor beta chain was determined in a study of blood T cell repertoires in COVID-19. Germline V gene lookup returns CDR1 MRHNA and CDR2 SNTAGT. CDR3 length equals 14 residues. V lost 6 bases and J lost 8; bases outside the gene matches: 5. Here immunoSEQ multiplex PCR was the method, and the copy in TCRdb shows in-frame clones only, minus some. The sample holds roughly 190,000 clones, about four fifths seen once. The sequenced sample consisted of peripheral blood. This chain connects TRBV6-4 to TRBJ1-6; 9 positions match TRBD1. This TCR was sampled from a woman aged 40 to 49 with acute or convalescent COVID-19. The CDR3 sequence: CASRPGQGHSPLHF. Written as DNA, the CDR3 is TGTGCCAGCAGGCCGGGACAGGGTCATTCACCCCTCCACTTT.